This T cell receptor (beta chain) was sequenced for a study of blood T cell repertoires in COVID-19. For the study at large: The study drew acute and convalescent COVID-19 samples from the United States, Italy and Spain. T cells, B-cell-depleted T cells, or PBMCs supplied cDNA or gDNA.

The assay was immunoSEQ multiplex PCR, and TCRdb's table has in-frame clones only and misses some. Of about 200,000 clones listed, approximately 88% are singletons. The CDR3 sequence is 15 residues long. Looked up from germline, CDR1 is SGHKS and CDR2 is YYEKEE (reference sequence). Trimming took 3 bases from V and 4 from J, leaving 16 bases between them. What was sequenced was peripheral blood. The TCR sequence derives from a middle-aged man with acute or convalescent COVID-19. This sequence joins TRBV5-5 and TRBJ1-2; the D gene is possibly TRBD1 (6 bases). The CDR3 bases are TGTGCCAGCAGCTCGCCGACGACAGGCGCCTATGGCTACACCTTC. Amino acid sequence: CASSSPTTGAYGYTF.